This T cell receptor (beta chain) is drawn from a study of blood T cell repertoires in COVID-19. The assay was immunoSEQ multiplex PCR, and TCRdb's table has in-frame clones only and misses some. The profile covers about 300,000 clones, with over 80% appearing a single time and about 6% taken by the ten largest. J was trimmed by 3 bases and V by 0 bases; bases with no gene match: 6. Germline V gene sequence: CDR1 SGHKS, CDR2 YYEKEE (reference sequence). This CDR3 comprises 16 residues. Sequencing was performed on peripheral blood. V and J are TRBV5-5 and TRBJ1-3; 7 bases are a match to TRBD1. The TCR was taken from a woman aged 45-65 years with COVID-19, enrolled during active disease. CDR3 nucleotides: TGTGCCAGCAGCTTGGAACCGACAGGGATTGGAAACACCATATATTTT. The encoded protein is CASSLEPTGIGNTIYF. Variable domain in full (rest from reference TRBV5-5 and TRBJ1-3): DAGVTQSPTHLIKTRGQQVTLRCSPISGHKSVSWYQQVLGQGPQFIFQYYEKEERGRGNFPDRFSARQFPNYSSELNVNALLLGDSALYLCASSLEPTGIGNTIYFGEGSWLTVV.